This T cell receptor (beta chain) was profiled in a study of cytomegalovirus exposure and HLA in healthy donors. A remark on this clone: No antigen is known for it.

The CDR3 is 16 residues long. V lost 0 bases, J lost 3 bases, and 14 bases lay in between. Per the germline V gene, CDR1 is SNHLY and CDR2 is FYNNEI. Points from the study as a whole: According to the study, 160 or so TCR beta chains were cytomegalovirus-associated. As a later analysis revealed, most CMV-associated TCR beta chains appeared HLA-restricted.

With 60 Vbeta and 13 Jbeta primers, the PCR was carried out. The protocol was immunoSEQ multiplex PCR, while the TCRdb copy is restricted to in-frame clones and leaves out a portion. The top ten hold 2.6% of the sample, which has approximately 97,000 clones, roughly 80% seen once. This chain joins TRBV2 and TRBJ1-2; a possible D gene is TRBD1 (6 bases). Input material: PBMCs. The sequence derives from a man aged 35 to 55 in good health and CMV-seronegative. Here the CDR3 DNA reads TGTGCCAGCAGTGAAGCCTTCTGGGGGGGCTACTATGGCTACACCTTC. Its translation is CASSEAFWGGYYGYTF.